This passage covers 3 T cell receptor beta chains from one sample sequenced in a study of cytotoxic CD8 clonotypes in ibrutinib-treated CLL. The repertoire was sequenced with immunoSEQ multiplex PCR; TCRdb's copy has only in-frame clones and lacks some. The sample has some 130,000 clones; approximately 85% are singletons. The sample in question was PBMCs, obtained after 24 months of ibrutinib treatment. Every receptor here comes from a human donor with chronic lymphocytic leukemia.

The CDR3 DNA sequence: TGCGCCAGCAGCTTGGAACCGACTAGCACAGATACGCAGTATTTT. Amino acid sequence: CASSLEPTSTDTQYF. The chain carries TRBV5-1 and TRBJ2-3, with D uncertain. Germline assignment: CDR1 SGHRS and CDR2 YFSETQ. The V and J ends lost 0 bases and 0 bases respectively, with 8 bases between them. The CDR3 length is 15 residues.

The V gene is TRBV5-5, the J gene TRBJ2-1; 11 bases fit TRBD1. Trimming cost V 4 bases and J 2 bases; bases outside gene matches: 2. Germline CDR1 is SGHKS and CDR2 is YYEKEE (reference sequence). The CDR3 is 15 amino acids. The CDR3 is CASSGGQGAYNEQFF. In nucleotides, the CDR3 is TGTGCCAGCAGCGGGGGACAGGGGGCCTACAATGAGCAGTTCTTC.

The rearrangement uses TRBV5-6 and TRBJ2-7, with D maybe TRBD1 (6 bases). The CDR3 sequence is 15 residues long. V gave up 3 bases and J gave up 6 bases, with 19 bases separating them. Germline V gene sequence: CDR1 SGHDT, CDR2 YYEEEE. CDR3 nucleotides: TGTGCCAGCAGCTGGGTTGACAGGATAGGCCGCGAGCAGTACTTC. Amino acids: CASSWVDRIGREQYF.